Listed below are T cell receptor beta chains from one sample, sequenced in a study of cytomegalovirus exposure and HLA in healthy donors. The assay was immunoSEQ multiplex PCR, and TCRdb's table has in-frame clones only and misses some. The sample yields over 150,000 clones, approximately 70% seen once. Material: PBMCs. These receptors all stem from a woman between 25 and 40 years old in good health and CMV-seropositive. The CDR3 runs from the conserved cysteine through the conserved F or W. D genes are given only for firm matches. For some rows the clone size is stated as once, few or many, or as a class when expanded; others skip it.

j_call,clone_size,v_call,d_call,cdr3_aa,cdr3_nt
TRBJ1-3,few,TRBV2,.,CASSILIGNTIYF,TGTGCCAGTTCAATACTCATTGGAAACACCATATATTTT
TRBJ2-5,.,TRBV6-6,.,CASSVREETQYF,TGTGCCAGCAGCGTTCGAGAGGAGACCCAGTACTTC
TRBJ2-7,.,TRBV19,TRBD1,CASSTRTGGAAFYEQYF,TGTGCCAGTAGTACAAGGACAGGGGGCGCAGCGTTCTACGAGCAGTACTTC
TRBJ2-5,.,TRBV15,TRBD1,CATSRGGTGGGPKETQYF,TGTGCCACCAGCAGAGGGGGGACAGGGGGTGGCCCAAAAGAGACCCAGTACTTC
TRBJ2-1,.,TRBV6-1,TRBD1,CASSTPGGAYNEQFF,TGTGCCAGCAGTACCCCAGGGGGCGCTTACAATGAGCAGTTCTTC
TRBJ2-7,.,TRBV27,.,CASSLTAPGEQYF,TGCGCCAGCAGTTTGACAGCTCCGGGCGAGCAGTACTTC
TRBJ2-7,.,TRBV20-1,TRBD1,CSARGTGEQYF,TGCAGTGCTAGAGGGACAGGCGAGCAGTACTTC
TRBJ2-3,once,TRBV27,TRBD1,CASRLTGGADTQYF,TGTGCCAGCAGACTTACAGGGGGAGCAGATACGCAGTATTTT
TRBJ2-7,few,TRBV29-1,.,CSVGGAYEQYF,TGCAGCGTTGGGGGAGCCTACGAGCAGTACTTC
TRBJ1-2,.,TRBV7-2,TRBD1,CASSFTGTGGTNYGYTF,TGTGCCAGCAGTTTTACCGGGACAGGGGGCACAAACTATGGCTACACCTTC
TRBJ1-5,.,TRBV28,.,CASITTGNLNQPQHF,TGTGCCAGCATAACGACAGGAAACCTCAATCAGCCCCAGCATTTT